These 20 T cell receptor beta chains came from one sample sequenced in a study of blood T cells in healthy people across ages. With a J-beta primer mix and a sample-barcoded 5' primer, a second PCR ran about 6 to 11 cycles. TCRdb ran MiXCR on the 5' RACE reads and lists one entry per CDR3 protein. The profile shows fewer than 2,000,000 distinct CDR3 sequences, 34% of them singletons. Material: blood. The receptors come from a woman in her thirties in good health.

The chain recombines TRBV5-1 with TRBJ2-2; tentatively, D is TRBD1 (6 bases). The V end was cut by 4 bases, the J end by 2 bases, with 18 bases between. This CDR3 region has 17 residues. Germline-derived CDR1 and CDR2 are SGHRS and YFSETQ. CDR3 residues: CASSMPQGQGNTGELFF. The CDR3 nucleotides are TGCGCCAGCAGCATGCCGCAGGGGCAGGGTAACACCGGGGAGCTGTTTTTT.

This chain joins TRBV12-3 or TRBV12-4 and TRBJ1-4, with D unresolved. The CDR3 runs to 11 residues. Trimming left V 5 bases short and J 8 bases short, with 6 bases between. CDR3 coding DNA: TGTGCCAGCAGTAGATGGGAAAAACTGTTTTTT. Translating gives CASSRWEKLFF.

This clonotype was picked up a small number of times. This sequence joins TRBV20-1 and TRBJ1-2, with D uncertain. The germline CDR1 and CDR2 sequences are DFQATT and SNEGSKA (reference sequence). Between the trimmed V and J ends, which lost 1 base and 1 base, there was a span of 7 bases. The CDR3 totals 13 residues. The CDR3 DNA sequence: TGCAGTGCTAGAGTGGGCTATAACTATGGCTACACCTTC. This sequence encodes CSARVGYNYGYTF.

Here the CDR3 DNA reads TGTGCCAGCAGGGGACTAGCGGGAGTCCATGAGCAGTTCTTC. Its translation is CASRGLAGVHEQFF. The chain joins TRBV2 to TRBJ2-1; 14 bases match TRBD2. This CDR3 is 14 amino acids long. The junction had 3 bases not matched to a gene; V was cut back by 6 bases and J by 8 bases. The germline CDR1 and CDR2 sequences are SNHLY and FYNNEI.

This chain uses TRBV29-1 with TRBJ1-1; D ambiguous. This CDR3 comprises 13 residues. Germline CDR1 is SQVTM and CDR2 is ANQGSEA. The V gene lost 6 bases and the J gene lost 4 bases, with 15 bases spanning the gap. CDR3 amino acids: CSVHPGPSTEAFF. The CDR3 region has the DNA TGCAGCGTCCACCCGGGTCCGAGCACTGAAGCTTTCTTT.

The chain has TRBV5-1 and TRBJ1-2, with D possibly TRBD1 on 6 matching bases. This CDR3 contains 15 residues. V lost 0 bases, J lost 6 bases, and 15 bases lay in between. The germline V gene encodes CDR1 SGHRS and CDR2 YFSETQ. CDR3 nucleotide sequence: TGCGCCAGCAGCTTGGCCAACAGGGAGGCTAATGGCTACACCTTC. It codes for CASSLANREANGYTF.

This rearrangement joins TRBV4-1 to TRBJ2-3, with D possibly TRBD2 on 5 matching bases. This CDR3 is built from 16 residues. Per the germline V gene, CDR1 is MGHRA and CDR2 is YSYEKL. V was trimmed by 7 bases and J by 1 base, leaving 18 bases between them. CDR3 DNA: TGCGCCAGCAACCAGGTGGGGAGAAGAGGCACAGATACGCAGTATTTT. This translates into CASNQVGRRGTDTQYF.

This clonotype has more than one count but fewer than ten. V is TRBV4-1 and J is TRBJ2-5, with 13 bases fitting TRBD2. CDR1 is MGHRA and CDR2 is YSYEKL in the germline V gene. V lost 1 base to trimming and J lost 7 bases; unmatched junction nucleotides: 9. The CDR3 runs to 17 residues. CDR3 coding DNA: TGCGCCAGCAGCCAAGGCGGACTAGCGGGGGCTCGGGGGACCCAGTACTTC. It specifies CASSQGGLAGARGTQYF.

The table lists this clonotype with a few counts. The genes are TRBV15 and TRBJ2-3; no firm D call. Looked up from germline, CDR1 is LNHNV and CDR2 is YYDKDF (reference sequence). Between the trimmed V and J ends, which lost 9 bases and 1 base, there was a span of 14 bases. CDR3 size: 14 residues. CDR3 sequence (DNA): TGTGCCACTACCCCGTCTGGGGGCACAGATACGCAGTATTTT. Translated: CATTPSGGTDTQYF.

The chain is built from TRBV10-3 and TRBJ2-7; TRBD2 agrees at 12 bases. The CDR3 runs 15 residues. Germline V gene lookup returns CDR1 ENHRY and CDR2 SYGVKD. V lost 7 bases and J lost 2; bases outside the gene matches: 6. In DNA form, the CDR3 reads TGTGCCATCAAATCGACTAGCGGGGGAGCCTACGAGCAGTACTTC. Amino acid sequence: CAIKSTSGGAYEQYF.

This clonotype has just a few counts. CDR3 bases: TGTGCCAGCAGCTTACGGCCAGCGGGGCTTGCCGAGCAGTACTTC. This codes for CASSLRPAGLAEQYF. The genes are TRBV7-2 and TRBJ2-7; 7 nucleotides line up with TRBD2. V lost 2 bases and J lost 6; bases outside the gene matches: 10. The CDR3 runs to 15 residues. CDR1 and CDR2 from the germline V gene are SGHTA and FQGNSA.

V and J are TRBV15 and TRBJ1-1, with D possibly being TRBD1 (6 bases). The ends were cut back, 4 bases at V and 7 bases at J, with 13 bases in the middle. CDR1 is LNHNV, CDR2 YYDKDF, per germline (reference sequence). The CDR3 runs 13 residues. CDR3 nucleotides: TGTGCCACCAGCAACCCGGGGGGCTTTGAAGCTTTCTTT. As protein: CATSNPGGFEAFF.

This sequence joins TRBV20-1 and TRBJ2-1; the match to TRBD2 covers 12 bases. V gave up 0 bases and J gave up 0 bases; unmatched junction bases: 6. This CDR3 has 18 amino acids. Germline CDR1 reads DFQATT; CDR2 reads SNEGSKA (reference sequence). Here the CDR3 reads CSARDPLAGGGSYNEQFF. DNA of the CDR3: TGCAGTGCTAGAGATCCCCTAGCGGGAGGGGGCTCCTACAATGAGCAGTTCTTC.

This clonotype was seen more than once but under ten times. The V and J genes are TRBV20-1 and TRBJ1-2; D is unclear. The germline V gene has CDR1 DFQATT and CDR2 SNEGSKA (reference sequence). Trimming took 1 base from V and 6 from J, leaving 15 bases between them. The CDR3 is made up of 14 amino acids. As DNA, the CDR3 is TGCAGTGCTAGAGTTCATGAGGCCTGGGATGGCTACACCTTC. Encoded protein: CSARVHEAWDGYTF.

CDR3 loop: CSARELAGNNEQFF. The CDR3 DNA sequence: TGCAGTGCCAGGGAACTAGCGGGAAACAATGAGCAGTTCTTC. The V call is TRBV20-1, the J call TRBJ2-1, with 10 bases lining up with TRBD2. The CDR3 is made up of 14 amino acids. Germline CDR1 reads DFQATT; CDR2 reads SNEGSKA (reference sequence). V dropped 6 bases and J dropped 5; count of bases not matched to a gene: 7.

The chain combines TRBV4-2 with TRBJ1-2; D not resolved. Germline CDR1 is LGHNA and CDR2 is YNFKEQ. Trimming removed 0 bases from V and 5 bases from J, with 13 bases in between. The CDR3 sequence is 15 residues long. CDR3 nucleotide sequence: TGTGCCAGCAGCCAAGATCGAAGTTCAGTTTATGGCTACACCTTC. This codes for CASSQDRSSVYGYTF.

V and J are TRBV20-1 and TRBJ2-5; 8 positions match TRBD2. The germline CDR1 and CDR2 sequences are DFQATT and SNEGSKA (reference sequence). V trimming: 3 bases; J trimming: 5 bases; junction bases outside the gene matches: 17. There are 17 residues in the CDR3. CDR3 sequence reads: CSARPPLVAGGGETQYF. CDR3 coding DNA: TGCAGTGCTAGGCCTCCCTTAGTGGCGGGGGGAGGGGAGACCCAGTACTTC.

This clonotype was picked up one time. The V and J genes are TRBV15 and TRBJ1-2; D unclear. Per the germline V gene, CDR1 is LNHNV and CDR2 is YYDKDF (reference sequence). The CDR3 has 14 residues. Trimming took off 0 bases at V and 4 bases at J, with 9 bases between the two ends. The CDR3 here is CATSRDTASYGYTF. Here the CDR3 DNA reads TGTGCCACCAGCAGAGATACGGCCTCCTATGGCTACACCTTC.

V gene TRBV7-6 combines with J gene TRBJ2-2; D possibly corresponds to TRBD2 (6 bases). CDR1 SGHVS and CDR2 FNYEAQ come from the germline V gene. The CDR3 is 15 amino acids. The V gene lost 6 bases and the J gene lost 1 base, with 12 bases spanning the gap. CDR3 sequence reads: CASRPGRWNTGELFF. The CDR3 bases are TGTGCCAGCAGGCCAGGGAGGTGGAACACCGGGGAGCTGTTTTTT.

Ten or more counts support this clonotype. An end of the junction does not agree with germline; a read error may underlie this. The V gene is TRBV5-1, the J gene TRBJ2-1; the D gene could be TRBD1 or TRBD2 (5 bases each). The length of the CDR3 is 15 residues. CDR1 and CDR2 (germline): SGHRS, YFSETQ. CDR3 sequence reads: CASSFGGTSYNEQFF. The CDR3 DNA sequence: TGTGCCAGCAGCTTTGGGGGAACCTCCTACAATGAGCAGTTCTTC.